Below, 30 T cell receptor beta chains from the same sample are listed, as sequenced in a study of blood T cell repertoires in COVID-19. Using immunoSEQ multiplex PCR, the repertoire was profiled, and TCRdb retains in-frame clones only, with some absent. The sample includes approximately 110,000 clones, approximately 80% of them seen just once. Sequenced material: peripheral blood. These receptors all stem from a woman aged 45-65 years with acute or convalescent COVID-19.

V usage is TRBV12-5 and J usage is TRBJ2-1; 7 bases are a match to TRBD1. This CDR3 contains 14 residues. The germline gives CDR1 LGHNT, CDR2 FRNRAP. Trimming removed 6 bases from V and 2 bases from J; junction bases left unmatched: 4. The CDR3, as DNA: TGTGCTAGTGGCCCCGGGACAGCCTACAATGAGCAGTTCTTC. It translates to CASGPGTAYNEQFF.

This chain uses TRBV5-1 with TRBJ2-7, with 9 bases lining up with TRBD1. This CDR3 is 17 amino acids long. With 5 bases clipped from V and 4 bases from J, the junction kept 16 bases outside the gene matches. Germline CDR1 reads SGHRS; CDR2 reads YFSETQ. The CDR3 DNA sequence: TGCGCCAGCAGTGTTGGTTTTGGGACAGGGTCCTCTTACGAGCAGTACTTC. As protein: CASSVGFGTGSSYEQYF.

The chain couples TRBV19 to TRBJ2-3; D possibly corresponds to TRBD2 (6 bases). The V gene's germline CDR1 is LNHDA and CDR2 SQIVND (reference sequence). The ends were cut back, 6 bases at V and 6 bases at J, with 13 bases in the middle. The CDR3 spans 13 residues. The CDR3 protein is CASRPLARDTQYF. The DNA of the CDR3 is TGTGCCAGTAGGCCACTAGCTAGGGATACGCAGTATTTT. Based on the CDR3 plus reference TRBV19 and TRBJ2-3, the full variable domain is DGGITQSPKYLFRKEGQNVTLSCEQNLNHDAMYWYRQDPGQGLRLIYYSQIVNDFQKGDIAEGYSVSREKKESFPLTVTSAQKNPTAFYLCASRPLARDTQYFGPGTRLTVL.

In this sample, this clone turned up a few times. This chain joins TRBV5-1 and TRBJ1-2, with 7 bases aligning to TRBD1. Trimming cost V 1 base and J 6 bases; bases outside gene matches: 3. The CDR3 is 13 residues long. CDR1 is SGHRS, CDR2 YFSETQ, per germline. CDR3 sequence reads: CASSLTGEDGYTF. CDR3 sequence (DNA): TGCGCCAGCAGCTTGACAGGGGAAGATGGCTACACCTTC. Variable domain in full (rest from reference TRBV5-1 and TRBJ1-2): KAGVTQTPRYLIKTRGQQVTLSCSPISGHRSVSWYQQTPGQGLQFLFEYFSETQRNKGNFPGRFSGRQFSNSRSEMNVSTLELGDSALYLCASSLTGEDGYTFGSGTRLTVV.

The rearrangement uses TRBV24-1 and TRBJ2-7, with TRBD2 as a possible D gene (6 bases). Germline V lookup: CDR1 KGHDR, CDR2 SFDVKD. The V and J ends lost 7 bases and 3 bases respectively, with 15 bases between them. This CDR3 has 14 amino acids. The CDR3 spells CATRGAGLLYEQYF. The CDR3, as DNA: TGTGCCACCAGGGGTGCGGGACTCCTCTACGAGCAGTACTTC.

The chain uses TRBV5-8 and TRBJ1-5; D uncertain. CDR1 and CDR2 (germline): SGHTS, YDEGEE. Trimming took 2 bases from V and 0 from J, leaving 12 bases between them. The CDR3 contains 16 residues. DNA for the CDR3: TGTGCCAGCAGCTTTGGAGCTATGTATAGCAATCAGCCCCAGCATTTT. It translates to CASSFGAMYSNQPQHF.

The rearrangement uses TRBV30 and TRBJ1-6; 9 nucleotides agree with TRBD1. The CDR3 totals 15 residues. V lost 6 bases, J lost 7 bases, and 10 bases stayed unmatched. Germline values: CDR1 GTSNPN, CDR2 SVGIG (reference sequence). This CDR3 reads CACRPGTGLNSPLHF. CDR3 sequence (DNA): TGTGCCTGTCGTCCCGGGACAGGGTTGAATTCACCCCTCCACTTT.

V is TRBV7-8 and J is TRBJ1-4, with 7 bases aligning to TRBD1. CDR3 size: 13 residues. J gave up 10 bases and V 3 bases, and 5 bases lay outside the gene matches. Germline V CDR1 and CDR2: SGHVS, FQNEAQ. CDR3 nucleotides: TGTGCCAGCAGCTTCCAACAGGGGCGAAAACTGTTTTTT. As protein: CASSFQQGRKLFF.

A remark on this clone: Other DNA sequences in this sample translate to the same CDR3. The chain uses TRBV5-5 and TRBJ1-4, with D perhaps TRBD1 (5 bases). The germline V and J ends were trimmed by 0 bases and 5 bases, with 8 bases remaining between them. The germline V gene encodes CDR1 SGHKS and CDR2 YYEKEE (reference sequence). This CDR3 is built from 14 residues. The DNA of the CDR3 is TGTGCCAGCAGCTTGGGGGGCGGCAATGAAAAACTGTTTTTT. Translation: CASSLGGGNEKLFF.

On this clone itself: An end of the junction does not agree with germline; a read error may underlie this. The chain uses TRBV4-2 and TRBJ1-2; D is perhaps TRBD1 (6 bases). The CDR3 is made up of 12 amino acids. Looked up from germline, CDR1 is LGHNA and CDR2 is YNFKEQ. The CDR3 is CASSQVDRPPRF. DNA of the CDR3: TGTGCCAGCAGCCAAGTCGACAGGCCCCCTAGGTTC.

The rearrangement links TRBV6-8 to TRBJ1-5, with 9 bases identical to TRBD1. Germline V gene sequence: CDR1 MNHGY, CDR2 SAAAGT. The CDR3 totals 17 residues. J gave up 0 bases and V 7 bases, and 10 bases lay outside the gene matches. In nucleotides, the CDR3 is TGTGCCAGCATCGGGACAGGGCCATTCTATAGCAATCAGCCCCAGCATTTT. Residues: CASIGTGPFYSNQPQHF.

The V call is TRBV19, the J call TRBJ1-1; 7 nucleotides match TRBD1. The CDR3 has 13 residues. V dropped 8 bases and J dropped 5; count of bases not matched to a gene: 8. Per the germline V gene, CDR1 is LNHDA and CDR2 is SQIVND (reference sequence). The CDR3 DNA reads TGTGCCAGTCAAGACAGGGTTTTGACTGAAGCTTTCTTT. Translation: CASQDRVLTEAFF.

This CDR3 is CASSLYAGGAANYGYTF. The CDR3 DNA reads as TGTGCCAGCTCACTGTACGCGGGAGGGGCGGCTAACTATGGCTACACCTTC. V is TRBV18 and J is TRBJ1-2; TRBD1 might be the D (5 bases). The ends were cut back, 4 bases at V and 0 bases at J, with 18 bases in the middle. Looked up from germline, CDR1 is KGHSH and CDR2 is LQKENI. The CDR3 runs to 17 residues.

CDR3 residues: CASSLSDTEAFF. The DNA for the CDR3 is TGTGCCAGCAGCTTGTCTGACACTGAAGCTTTCTTT. This rearrangement joins TRBV7-9 to TRBJ1-1; D remains ambiguous. This CDR3 region has 12 residues. The V gene's germline CDR1 is SEHNR and CDR2 FQNEAQ (reference sequence). Trimming removed 3 bases from V and 3 bases from J, with 5 bases in between. Supplemented by reference TRBV7-9 and TRBJ1-1, the full variable domain reads DTGVSQNPRHKITKRGQNVTFRCDPISEHNRLYWYRQTLGQGPEFLTYFQNEAQLEKSRLLSDRFSAERPKGSFSTLEIQRTEQGDSAMYLCASSLSDTEAFFGQGTRLTVV.

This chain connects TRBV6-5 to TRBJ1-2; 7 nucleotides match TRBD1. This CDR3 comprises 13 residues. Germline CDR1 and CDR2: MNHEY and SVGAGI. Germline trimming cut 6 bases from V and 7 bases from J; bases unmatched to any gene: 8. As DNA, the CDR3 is TGTGCCAGCAGACAGGGGTTGATTGGTGGCTACACCTTC. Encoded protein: CASRQGLIGGYTF.

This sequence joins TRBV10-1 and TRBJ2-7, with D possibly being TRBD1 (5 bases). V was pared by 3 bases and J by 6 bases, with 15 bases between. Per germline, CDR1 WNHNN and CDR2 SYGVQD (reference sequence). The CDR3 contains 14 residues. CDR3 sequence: CASSESRVYGEQYF. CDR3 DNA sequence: TGCGCCAGCAGTGAATCCAGGGTTTATGGCGAGCAGTACTTC.

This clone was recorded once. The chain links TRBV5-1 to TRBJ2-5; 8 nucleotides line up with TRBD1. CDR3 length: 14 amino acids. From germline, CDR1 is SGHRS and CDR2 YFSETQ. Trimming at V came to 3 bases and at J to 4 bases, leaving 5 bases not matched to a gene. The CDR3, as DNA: TGCGCCAGCAGCTCCACTACAGGGGGAGAGACCCAGTACTTC. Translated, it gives CASSSTTGGETQYF.

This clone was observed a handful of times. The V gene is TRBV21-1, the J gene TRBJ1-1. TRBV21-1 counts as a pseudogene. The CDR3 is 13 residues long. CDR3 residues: CASSKAPGPEAFF. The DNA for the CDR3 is TGTGCCAGCAGCAAAGCACCGGGTCCGGAAGCTTTCTTT.

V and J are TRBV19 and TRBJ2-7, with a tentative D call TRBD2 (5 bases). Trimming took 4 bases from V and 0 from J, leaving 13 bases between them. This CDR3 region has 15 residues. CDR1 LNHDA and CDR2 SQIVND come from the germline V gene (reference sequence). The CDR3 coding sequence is TGTGCCAGTAGTAAAGAGGACTTGAACTCCTACGAGCAGTACTTC. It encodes CASSKEDLNSYEQYF.

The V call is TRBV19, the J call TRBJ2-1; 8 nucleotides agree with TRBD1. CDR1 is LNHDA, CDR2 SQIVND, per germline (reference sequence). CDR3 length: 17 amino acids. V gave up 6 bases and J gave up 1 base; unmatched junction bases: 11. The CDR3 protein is CASSFQGAGGSYNEQFF. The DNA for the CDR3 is TGTGCCAGTAGCTTCCAGGGGGCAGGGGGATCCTACAATGAGCAGTTCTTC.

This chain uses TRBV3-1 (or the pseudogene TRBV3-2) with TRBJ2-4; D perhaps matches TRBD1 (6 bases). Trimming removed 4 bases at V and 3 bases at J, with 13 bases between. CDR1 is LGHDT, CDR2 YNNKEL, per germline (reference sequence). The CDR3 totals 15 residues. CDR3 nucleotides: TGTGCCAGCAGCCTGGACAGAACCTACAAAAACATTCAGTACTTC. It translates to CASSLDRTYKNIQYF.

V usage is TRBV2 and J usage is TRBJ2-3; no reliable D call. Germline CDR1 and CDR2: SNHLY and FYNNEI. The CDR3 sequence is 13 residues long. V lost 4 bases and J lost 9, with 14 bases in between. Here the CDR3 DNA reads TGTGCCAGCAGTGTGACAAGAGAAAACACGCAGTATTTT. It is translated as CASSVTRENTQYF. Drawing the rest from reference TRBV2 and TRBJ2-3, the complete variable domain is EPEVTQTPSHQVTQMGQEVILRCVPISNHLYFYWYRQILGQKVEFLVSFYNNEISEKSEIFDDQFSVERPDGSNFTLKIRSTKLEDSAMYFCASSVTRENTQYFGPGTRLTVL.

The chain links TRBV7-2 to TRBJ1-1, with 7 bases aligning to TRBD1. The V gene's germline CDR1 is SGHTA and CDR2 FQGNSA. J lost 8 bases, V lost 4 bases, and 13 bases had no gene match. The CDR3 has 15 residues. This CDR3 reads CASSYSGTAQEEAFF. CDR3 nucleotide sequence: TGTGCCAGCAGCTATTCCGGGACAGCGCAAGAAGAAGCTTTCTTT.

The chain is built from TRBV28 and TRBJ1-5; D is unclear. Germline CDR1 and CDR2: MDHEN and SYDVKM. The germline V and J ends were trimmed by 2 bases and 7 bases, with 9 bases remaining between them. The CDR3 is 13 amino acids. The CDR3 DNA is TGTGCCAGCAGTTTAGTGCTATCACAGCCCCAGCATTTT. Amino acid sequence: CASSLVLSQPQHF.

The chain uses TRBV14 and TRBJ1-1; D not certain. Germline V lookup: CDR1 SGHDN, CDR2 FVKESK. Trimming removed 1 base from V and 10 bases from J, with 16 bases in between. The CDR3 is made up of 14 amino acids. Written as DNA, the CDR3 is TGTGCCAGCAGCCAAGCTAGGCCTCCAGCACGAGCTTTCTTT. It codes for CASSQARPPARAFF.

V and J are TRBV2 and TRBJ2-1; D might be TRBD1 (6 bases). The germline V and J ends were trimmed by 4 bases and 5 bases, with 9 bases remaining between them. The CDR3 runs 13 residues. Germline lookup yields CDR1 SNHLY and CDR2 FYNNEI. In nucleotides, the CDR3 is TGTGCCAGCAGTGGGACAGCCCACAATGAGCAGTTCTTC. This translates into CASSGTAHNEQFF. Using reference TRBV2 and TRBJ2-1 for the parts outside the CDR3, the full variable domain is EPEVTQTPSHQVTQMGQEVILRCVPISNHLYFYWYRQILGQKVEFLVSFYNNEISEKSEIFDDQFSVERPDGSNFTLKIRSTKLEDSAMYFCASSGTAHNEQFFGPGTRLTVL.

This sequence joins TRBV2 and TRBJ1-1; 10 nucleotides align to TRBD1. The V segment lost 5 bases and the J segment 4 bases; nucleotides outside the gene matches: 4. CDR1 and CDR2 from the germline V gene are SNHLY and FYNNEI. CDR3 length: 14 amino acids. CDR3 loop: CASSPRTGGTEAFF. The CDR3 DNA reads TGTGCCAGCAGTCCTAGGACAGGGGGCACTGAAGCTTTCTTT.

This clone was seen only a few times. Here the CDR3 reads CASSPPQRQDFYGYTF. The CDR3 DNA reads TGTGCCAGTAGCCCCCCTCAACGACAGGATTTCTATGGCTACACCTTC. The V call is TRBV19, the J call TRBJ1-2; a weak D match, TRBD1 (6 bases). CDR1 LNHDA and CDR2 SQIVND come from the germline V gene (reference sequence). The germline V and J ends were trimmed by 6 bases and 4 bases, with 21 bases remaining between them. The CDR3 extends over 16 amino acids. The entire variable domain, with the rest obtained from reference TRBV19 and TRBJ1-2, is as follows: DGGITQSPKYLFRKEGQNVTLSCEQNLNHDAMYWYRQDPGQGLRLIYYSQIVNDFQKGDIAEGYSVSREKKESFPLTVTSAQKNPTAFYLCASSPPQRQDFYGYTFGSGTRLTVV.

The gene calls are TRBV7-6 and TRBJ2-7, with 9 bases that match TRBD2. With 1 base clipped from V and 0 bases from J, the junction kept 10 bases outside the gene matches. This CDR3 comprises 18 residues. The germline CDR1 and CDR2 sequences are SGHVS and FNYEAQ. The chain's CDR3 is CASSLGTSEPGLSYEQYF. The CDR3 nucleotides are TGTGCCAGCAGCTTAGGGACTAGCGAACCCGGGCTCTCCTACGAGCAGTACTTC.

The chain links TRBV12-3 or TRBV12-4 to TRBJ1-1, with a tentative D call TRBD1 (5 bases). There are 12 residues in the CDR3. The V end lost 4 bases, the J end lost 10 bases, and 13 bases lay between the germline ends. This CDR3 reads CASSSLGGTAFF. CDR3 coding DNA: TGTGCCAGCAGTTCACTGGGGGGAACAGCTTTCTTT.